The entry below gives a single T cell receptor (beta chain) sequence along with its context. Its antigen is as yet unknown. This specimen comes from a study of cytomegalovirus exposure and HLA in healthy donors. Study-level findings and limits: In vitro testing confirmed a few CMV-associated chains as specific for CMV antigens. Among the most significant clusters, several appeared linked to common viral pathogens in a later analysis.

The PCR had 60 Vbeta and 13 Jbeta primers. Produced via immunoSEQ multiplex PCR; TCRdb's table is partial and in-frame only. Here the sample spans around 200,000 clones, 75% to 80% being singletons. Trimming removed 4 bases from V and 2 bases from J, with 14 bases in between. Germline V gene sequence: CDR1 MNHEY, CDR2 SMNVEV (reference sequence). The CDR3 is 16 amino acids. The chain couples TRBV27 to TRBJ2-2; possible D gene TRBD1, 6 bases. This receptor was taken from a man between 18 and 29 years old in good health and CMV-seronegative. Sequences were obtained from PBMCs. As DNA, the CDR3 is TGTGCCAGCAGTTCAGTAGGGACACCAAACACCGGGGAGCTGTTTTTT. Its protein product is CASSSVGTPNTGELFF.